This T cell receptor (beta chain) was documented in a study of blood T cell repertoires in COVID-19. For the study at large: Whether acute or convalescent, the COVID-19 samples came from the United States, Italy and Spain.

CDR3 length: 15 residues. Only in-frame clones appear in the TCRdb table, and some are missing; sequencing was by immunoSEQ multiplex PCR. The table has approximately 200,000 clones, 70% to 90% seen once. The sequenced material came from PBMCs or T cells enriched from blood (not recorded which). V and J are TRBV21-1 and TRBJ1-6. TRBV21-1 is a pseudogene. The clonotype comes from a man aged 25 to 40 who had recovered from COVID-19. The CDR3 DNA is TGTGCCAGCAGCAGTGGCTCGGGGGGGAATTCACCCCTCCACTTT. It specifies CASSSGSGGNSPLHF.